This note documents a single TCR beta chain sequence. Its target is unknown. The sample originates from a study of shared clonotypes between healthy human individuals. CDR3 size: 16 residues. Germline CDR1 MNHEY, CDR2 SMNVEV (reference sequence). V lost 3 bases and J lost 5; bases outside the gene matches: 9. The assay ran at deep level. The table came from immunoSEQ multiplex PCR; TCRdb's copy has only in-frame clones and leaves some out. This table has 95,000 to 120,000 clones, 68% appearing once. Study conclusions and caveats: Only blood was sampled, and tissue TCR repertoires likely differ from blood ones. An expected dependence of interdonor clonotype sharing on sequencing depth was noted.

The sample comprised memory CD8+ T cells sorted from blood. The subset: CD45RO+ cells pooled with CCR7-negative TemRA cells. This clonotype was sampled from a woman in her twenties or thirties in good health. The V call is TRBV27, the J call TRBJ2-2, with 7 bases lining up with TRBD2. DNA for the CDR3: TGTGCCAGCAGTTTGGGGCTAGCGGTATGGACCGGGGAGCTGTTTTTT. Translating it yields CASSLGLAVWTGELFF.